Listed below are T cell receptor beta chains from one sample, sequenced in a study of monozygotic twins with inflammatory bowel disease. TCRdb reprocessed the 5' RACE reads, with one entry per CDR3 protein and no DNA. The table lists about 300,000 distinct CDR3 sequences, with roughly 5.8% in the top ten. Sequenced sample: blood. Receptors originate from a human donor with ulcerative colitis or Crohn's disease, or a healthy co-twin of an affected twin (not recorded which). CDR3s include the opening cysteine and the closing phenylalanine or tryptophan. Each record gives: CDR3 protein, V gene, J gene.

CDR3 protein: CASSPGYPGLAGQETQYF
V gene: TRBV27
J gene: TRBJ2-5

CDR3 protein: CASSWKEMGNQPQHF
V gene: TRBV5-5
J gene: TRBJ1-5

CDR3 protein: CAISESSSRVGTQYF
V gene: TRBV10-3
J gene: TRBJ2-5

CDR3 protein: CSARTQDRGGFSNEKLFF
V gene: TRBV20-1
J gene: TRBJ1-4

CDR3 protein: CASSLSFQPQHF
V gene: TRBV7-9
J gene: TRBJ1-5

CDR3 protein: CASNRRQYRTDTQYF
V gene: TRBV28
J gene: TRBJ2-3

CDR3 protein: CASSDRQGSDTQYF
V gene: TRBV7-9
J gene: TRBJ2-3

CDR3 protein: CASSLLTSGRALNEQFF
V gene: TRBV5-1
J gene: TRBJ2-1

CDR3 protein: CASSLVTGNEKLFF
V gene: TRBV5-1
J gene: TRBJ1-4

CDR3 protein: CASSRGGLYGYTF
V gene: TRBV27
J gene: TRBJ1-2

CDR3 protein: CASRLGTVNTGELFF
V gene: TRBV2
J gene: TRBJ2-2

CDR3 protein: CASNLRGGLQETQYF
V gene: TRBV28
J gene: TRBJ2-5

CDR3 protein: CASSPLETQYF
V gene: TRBV7-9
J gene: TRBJ2-5

CDR3 protein: CSARDGARVGTEAFF
V gene: TRBV20-1
J gene: TRBJ1-1

CDR3 protein: CASSQNLMGRGEQFF
V gene: TRBV3-1
J gene: TRBJ2-1

CDR3 protein: CSSPGTVQGIGNTIYF
V gene: TRBV20-1
J gene: TRBJ1-3

CDR3 protein: CASSLSSYNSPLHF
V gene: TRBV7-3
J gene: TRBJ1-6

CDR3 protein: CASSYSGVNSEQYF
V gene: TRBV6-2/TRBV6-3
J gene: TRBJ2-7

CDR3 protein: CASSQVRLAETQYF
V gene: TRBV3-1
J gene: TRBJ2-5

CDR3 protein: CASSPSVEGNYGYTF
V gene: TRBV18
J gene: TRBJ1-2

CDR3 protein: CASSTSENYNEQFF
V gene: TRBV6-5
J gene: TRBJ2-1

CDR3 protein: CAWSYSSGYTF
V gene: TRBV30
J gene: TRBJ1-2

CDR3 protein: CSANSRTGINYGYTF
V gene: TRBV29-1
J gene: TRBJ1-2

CDR3 protein: CASNGGGNYNEQFF
V gene: TRBV7-8
J gene: TRBJ2-1

CDR3 protein: CASSPTGQGPTNEKLFF
V gene: TRBV7-8
J gene: TRBJ1-4

CDR3 protein: CASSLPMAPYGYTF
V gene: TRBV3-1
J gene: TRBJ1-2

CDR3 protein: CASSSPGGTGGDYQPQHF
V gene: TRBV12-3/TRBV12-4
J gene: TRBJ1-5

CDR3 protein: CASSYSVPREQYF
V gene: TRBV7-2
J gene: TRBJ2-7

CDR3 protein: CASSSSAGRLYSEQFF
V gene: TRBV7-2
J gene: TRBJ2-1

CDR3 protein: CASSGHREGNSPLHF
V gene: TRBV6-1
J gene: TRBJ1-6

CDR3 protein: CASGPTGMGTGELFF
V gene: TRBV12-5
J gene: TRBJ2-2

CDR3 protein: CSVSGGSTGANVLTF
V gene: TRBV29-1
J gene: TRBJ2-6

CDR3 protein: CATGQVSYEQYF
V gene: TRBV10-3
J gene: TRBJ2-7

CDR3 protein: CSARSGTASGNTIYF
V gene: TRBV20-1
J gene: TRBJ1-3